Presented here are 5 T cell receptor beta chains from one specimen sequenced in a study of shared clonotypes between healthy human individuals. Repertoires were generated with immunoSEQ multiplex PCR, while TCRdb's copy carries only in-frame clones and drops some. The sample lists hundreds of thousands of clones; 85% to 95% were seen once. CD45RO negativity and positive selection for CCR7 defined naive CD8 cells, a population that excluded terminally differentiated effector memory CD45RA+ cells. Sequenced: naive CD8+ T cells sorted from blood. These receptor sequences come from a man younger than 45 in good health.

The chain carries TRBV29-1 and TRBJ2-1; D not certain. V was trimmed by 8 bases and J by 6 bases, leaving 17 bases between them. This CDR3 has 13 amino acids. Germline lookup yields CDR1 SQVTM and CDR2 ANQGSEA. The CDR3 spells CSSNGPDLNEQFF. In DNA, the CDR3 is TGCAGCAGTAACGGGCCAGATCTCAATGAGCAGTTCTTC.

CDR3 sequence (DNA): TGTGCCAGTAGTGAAGTGGGAGTCACAGATACGCAGTATTTT. Its protein product is CASSEVGVTDTQYF. The chain is built from TRBV19 and TRBJ2-3, with D tentatively TRBD2 (5 bases). The V and J ends lost 5 bases and 2 bases respectively, with 11 bases between them. This CDR3 is built from 14 residues. The germline gives CDR1 LNHDA, CDR2 SQIVND (reference sequence).

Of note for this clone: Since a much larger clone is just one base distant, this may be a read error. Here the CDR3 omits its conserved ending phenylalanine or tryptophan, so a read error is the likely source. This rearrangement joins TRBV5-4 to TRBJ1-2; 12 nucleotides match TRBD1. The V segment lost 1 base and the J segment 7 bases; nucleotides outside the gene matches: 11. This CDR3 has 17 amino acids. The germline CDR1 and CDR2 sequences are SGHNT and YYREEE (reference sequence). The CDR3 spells CASSLMGQGALVGGYTL. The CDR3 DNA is TGTGCCAGCAGCTTGATGGGACAGGGGGCGTTGGTTGGTGGCTACACCCTC.

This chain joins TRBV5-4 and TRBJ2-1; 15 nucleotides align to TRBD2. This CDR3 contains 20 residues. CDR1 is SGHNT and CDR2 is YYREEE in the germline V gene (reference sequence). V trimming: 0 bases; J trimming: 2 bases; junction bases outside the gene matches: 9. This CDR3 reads CASSLALGLAGGRAYNEQFF. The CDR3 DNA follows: TGTGCCAGCAGCTTGGCCCTGGGACTAGCGGGAGGCCGGGCCTACAATGAGCAGTTCTTC.

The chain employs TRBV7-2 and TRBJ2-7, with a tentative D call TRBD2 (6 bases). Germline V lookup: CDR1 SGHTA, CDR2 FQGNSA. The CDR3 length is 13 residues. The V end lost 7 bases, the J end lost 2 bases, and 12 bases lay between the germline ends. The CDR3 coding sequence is TGTGCCAGCATGGGGGGAGAGACCTACGAGCAGTACTTC. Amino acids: CASMGGETYEQYF.